The 10 T cell receptor beta chains below come from one sample, sequenced in a study. TCRdb re-derived calls from the 5' RACE reads in MiXCR, one entry per CDR3 protein. The sample has 25,000 to 35,000 distinct CDR3 sequences; approximately 25% are singletons. Sequences were obtained from memory CD4+ T cells sorted from blood. Sample subset: memory CD4+ T cells, CD4+CD45RO+CD25-. The receptors derive from a female donor with breast cancer.

This clonotype was observed many times. The chain joins TRBV4-3 to TRBJ2-7, with 7 positions matching TRBD1. V lost 0 bases and J lost 4; bases outside the gene matches: 0. Germline V lookup: CDR1 LGHNA, CDR2 YSLEER. The length of the CDR3 is 13 residues. CDR3 bases: TGCGCCAGCAGCCAAGACAGGGGGTACGAGCAGTACTTC. It codes for CASSQDRGYEQYF.

This clonotype was observed many times. V gene TRBV5-1 combines with J gene TRBJ2-1; the D gene is possibly TRBD2 (6 bases). The germline gives CDR1 SGHRS, CDR2 YFSETQ. V lost 0 bases and J lost 9, with 10 bases in between. This CDR3 has 13 amino acids. The CDR3 DNA sequence: TGCGCCAGCAGCTTGGCGGGGACTCTTGAGCAGTTCTTC. Amino acid sequence: CASSLAGTLEQFF.

V is TRBV12-3 or TRBV12-4 and J is TRBJ1-4, with D tentatively TRBD1 (5 bases). The CDR3 is 15 residues long. The ends were cut back, 1 base at V and 6 bases at J, with 12 bases in the middle. CDR3 coding DNA: TGTGCCAGCAGTTTAGGGGGACTCCCCTATGAAAAACTGTTTTTT. Its translation: CASSLGGLPYEKLFF.

This clonotype was recorded many times. The gene calls are TRBV7-8 and TRBJ2-1; D remains ambiguous. Germline V CDR1 and CDR2: SGHVS, FQNEAQ. V lost 2 bases to trimming and J lost 0 bases, with 2 bases between them. The CDR3 totals 13 residues. The CDR3 DNA follows: TGTGCCAGCAGCTTACGCTCCTACAATGAGCAGTTCTTC. Translating it yields CASSLRSYNEQFF.

This clonotype was found a few times. The CDR3 coding sequence is TGCGCCAGCAGCTACCGGGACAACACAGATACGCAGTATTTT. Its protein is CASSYRDNTDTQYF. This chain uses TRBV5-1 with TRBJ2-3, with D tentatively TRBD1 (6 bases). V dropped 3 bases and J dropped 2 bases, with 10 bases sitting between them. CDR1 is SGHRS and CDR2 is YFSETQ in the germline V gene. The CDR3 sequence is 14 residues long.

This clonotype was counted a few times. The gene calls are TRBV7-9 and TRBJ1-1; TRBD1 matches at 8 bases. The V segment lost 5 bases and the J segment 0 bases; nucleotides outside the gene matches: 5. This CDR3 contains 15 residues. From germline, CDR1 is SEHNR and CDR2 FQNEAQ (reference sequence). CDR3 protein: CASSPGTGMNTEAFF. In DNA, the CDR3 is TGTGCCAGCAGCCCCGGGACAGGTATGAACACTGAAGCTTTCTTT.

This clonotype was observed once. The J gene is TRBJ2-3, the V gene TRBV27; D is uncertain. CDR1 and CDR2 from the germline V gene are MNHEY and SMNVEV (reference sequence). The CDR3 sequence is 13 residues long. V lost 8 bases to trimming and J lost 3 bases, with 12 bases between them. The CDR3 bases are TGTGCCAGCGGTGTCCTAGGTACAGATACGCAGTATTTT. It translates to CASGVLGTDTQYF.

The chain recombines TRBV6-1 with TRBJ1-5; a weak D match, TRBD1 (5 bases). Trimming left V 7 bases short and J 2 bases short, with 12 bases between. CDR1 and CDR2 from the germline V gene are MNHNS and SASEGT. The CDR3 is made up of 14 amino acids. In DNA form, the CDR3 reads TGTGCCAGCAAACCGGGGCTAGGCAATCAGCCCCAGCATTTT. It encodes CASKPGLGNQPQHF.

The chain is built from TRBV18 and TRBJ2-7, with 12 bases fitting TRBD2. The CDR3 totals 17 residues. J gave up 2 bases and V 2 bases, and 7 bases lay outside the gene matches. CDR1 is KGHSH and CDR2 is LQKENI in the germline V gene. The chain's CDR3 is CASSPGLAGGPPYEQYF. CDR3 coding DNA: TGTGCCAGCTCACCAGGCCTAGCGGGAGGGCCGCCCTACGAGCAGTACTTC.

The V and J genes are TRBV9 and TRBJ2-5; either TRBD1 or TRBD2 may fit D (5 bases each). The germline CDR1 and CDR2 sequences are SGDLS and YYNGEE. CDR3 length: 13 residues. Trimming removed 3 bases from V and 4 bases from J, with 10 bases in between. The CDR3 sequence: CASSEGTSETQYF. In DNA form, the CDR3 reads TGTGCCAGCAGCGAAGGGACCTCAGAGACCCAGTACTTC.